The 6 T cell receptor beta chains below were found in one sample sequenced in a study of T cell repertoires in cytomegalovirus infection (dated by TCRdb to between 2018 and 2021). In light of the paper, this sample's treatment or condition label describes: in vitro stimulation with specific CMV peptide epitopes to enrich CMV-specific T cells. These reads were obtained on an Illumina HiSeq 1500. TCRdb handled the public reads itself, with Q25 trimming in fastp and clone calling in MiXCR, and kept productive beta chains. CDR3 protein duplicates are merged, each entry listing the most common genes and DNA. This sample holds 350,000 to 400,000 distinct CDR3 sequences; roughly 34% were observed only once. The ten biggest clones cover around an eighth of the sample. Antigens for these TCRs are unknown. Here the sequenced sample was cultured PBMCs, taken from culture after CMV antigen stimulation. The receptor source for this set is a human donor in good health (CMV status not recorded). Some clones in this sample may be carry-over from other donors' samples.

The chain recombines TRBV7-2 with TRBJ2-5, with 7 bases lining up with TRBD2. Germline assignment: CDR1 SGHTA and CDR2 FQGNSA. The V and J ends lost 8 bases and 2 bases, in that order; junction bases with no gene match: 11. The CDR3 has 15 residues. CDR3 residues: CASSYGGAGQETQYF. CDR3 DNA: TGTGCCAGCTCCTATGGGGGAGCGGGGCAAGAGACCCAGTACTTC.

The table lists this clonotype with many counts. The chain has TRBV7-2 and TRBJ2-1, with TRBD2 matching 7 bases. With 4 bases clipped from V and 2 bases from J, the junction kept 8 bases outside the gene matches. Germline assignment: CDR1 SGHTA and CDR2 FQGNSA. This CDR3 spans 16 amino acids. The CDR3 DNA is TGTGCCAGCAGCTCTTATGAGCGGGATCCCTACAATGAGCAGTTCTTC. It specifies CASSSYERDPYNEQFF.

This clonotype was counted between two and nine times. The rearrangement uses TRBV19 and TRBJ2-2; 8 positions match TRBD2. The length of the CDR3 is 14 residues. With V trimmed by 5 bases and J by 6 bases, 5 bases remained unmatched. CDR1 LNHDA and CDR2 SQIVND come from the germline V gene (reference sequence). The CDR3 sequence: CASSDSGIAGELFF. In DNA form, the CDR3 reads TGTGCCAGTAGTGATAGCGGGATCGCCGGGGAGCTGTTTTTT.

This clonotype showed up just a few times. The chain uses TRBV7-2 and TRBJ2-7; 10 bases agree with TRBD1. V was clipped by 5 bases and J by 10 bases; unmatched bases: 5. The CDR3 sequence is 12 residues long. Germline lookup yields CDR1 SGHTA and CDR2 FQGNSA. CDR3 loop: CASSPGTGEQYF. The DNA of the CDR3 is TGTGCCAGCAGCCCCGGGACAGGGGAACAGTACTTC.

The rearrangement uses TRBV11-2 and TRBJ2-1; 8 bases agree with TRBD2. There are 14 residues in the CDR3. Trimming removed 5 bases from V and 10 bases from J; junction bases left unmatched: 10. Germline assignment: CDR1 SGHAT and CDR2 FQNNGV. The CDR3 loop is CASSPFGRAREQFF. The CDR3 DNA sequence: TGTGCCAGCAGCCCCTTCGGGAGGGCCAGGGAGCAGTTCTTC.

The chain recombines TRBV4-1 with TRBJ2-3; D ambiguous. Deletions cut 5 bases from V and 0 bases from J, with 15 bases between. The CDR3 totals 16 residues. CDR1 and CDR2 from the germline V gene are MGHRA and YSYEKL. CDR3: CASSAQGTPSTDTQYF. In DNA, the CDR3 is TGCGCCAGCAGCGCCCAAGGAACGCCGAGCACAGATACGCAGTATTTT.